The 29 T cell receptor beta chains listed next were all sequenced from one sample in a study of T cell changes during pregnancy in multiple sclerosis. Sequenced by immunoSEQ multiplex PCR; TCRdb stores in-frame clones only, minus some. The data show over 35,000 clones, roughly 90% seen once. Sample: CD8+ T cells from peripheral blood mononuclear cells, taken before pregnancy. These receptors were collected from a female donor with multiple sclerosis, enrolled in a pregnancy study.

The sample holds one count of this clone. This chain joins TRBV28 and TRBJ2-3, with 8 bases identical to TRBD2. V shed 5 bases and J 3 bases; nucleotides not matched to a gene: 10. The CDR3 extends over 16 amino acids. From germline, CDR1 is MDHEN and CDR2 SYDVKM. This CDR3 is CASSLEREYVTDTQYF. CDR3 sequence (DNA): TGTGCCAGCAGTCTCGAGCGGGAGTACGTGACAGATACGCAGTATTTT.

The rearrangement uses TRBV5-5 and TRBJ2-3, with 14 bases fitting TRBD2. The CDR3 is made up of 18 amino acids. Germline V gene lookup returns CDR1 SGHKS and CDR2 YYEKEE (reference sequence). V lost 4 bases and J lost 3; bases outside the gene matches: 10. The CDR3 nucleotides are TGTGCCAGCAGCCCTGGTCCCGGGACTAGCGGGAGAACAGATACGCAGTATTTT. Translation gives CASSPGPGTSGRTDTQYF.

The V call is TRBV6-5, the J call TRBJ2-7; 7 bases fit TRBD2. The germline gives CDR1 MNHEY, CDR2 SVGAGI. The CDR3 has 13 amino acids. With 6 bases clipped from V and 0 bases from J, the junction kept 2 bases outside the gene matches. DNA for the CDR3: TGTGCCAGCAGGGGGGGGAGCTCCTACGAGCAGTACTTC. Translation gives CASRGGSSYEQYF.

J is TRBJ1-1 and V is TRBV5-1; D is perhaps TRBD1 (6 bases). Germline CDR1 SGHRS, CDR2 YFSETQ. Trimming stripped 2 bases from V and 5 bases from J, with 16 bases between. The CDR3 is 15 residues long. This CDR3 is CASSFSAGGRTEAFF. CDR3 nucleotides: TGCGCCAGCAGCTTTTCGGCCGGGGGGCGAACTGAAGCTTTCTTT. Using reference TRBV5-1 and TRBJ1-1 for the parts outside the CDR3, the full variable domain is KAGVTQTPRYLIKTRGQQVTLSCSPISGHRSVSWYQQTPGQGLQFLFEYFSETQRNKGNFPGRFSGRQFSNSRSEMNVSTLELGDSALYLCASSFSAGGRTEAFFGQGTRLTVV.

The genes are TRBV10-3 and TRBJ2-1; TRBD2 might be the D (5 bases). Germline V gives CDR1 ENHRY, CDR2 SYGVKD. This CDR3 spans 12 amino acids. Trimming shortened V by 9 bases and J by 6 bases, and 12 bases separated the two germline ends. The CDR3 here is CAIWTATNEQFF. The CDR3 DNA reads as TGTGCCATTTGGACTGCGACCAATGAGCAGTTCTTC.

The chain joins TRBV28 to TRBJ2-7; 10 positions agree with TRBD2. The CDR3 loop spans 14 amino acids. Trimming removed 5 bases from V and 3 bases from J; junction bases left unmatched: 4. CDR1 and CDR2 from the germline V gene are MDHEN and SYDVKM. Here the CDR3 reads CASSEAGGGYEQYF. The CDR3 coding sequence is TGTGCCAGCAGTGAAGCGGGAGGGGGCTACGAGCAGTACTTC.

In nucleotides, the CDR3 is TGCGCCAGCAGCCCTGACGGGTCGGGCTACAATGAGCAGTTCTTC. Its protein is CASSPDGSGYNEQFF. The V call is TRBV5-1, the J call TRBJ2-1; no clear D. This CDR3 is 15 amino acids long. From germline, CDR1 is SGHRS and CDR2 YFSETQ. V was shortened by 4 bases and J by 3 bases, with 14 bases between the two germline ends. Full variable domain (remainder filled in from reference TRBV5-1 and TRBJ2-1): KAGVTQTPRYLIKTRGQQVTLSCSPISGHRSVSWYQQTPGQGLQFLFEYFSETQRNKGNFPGRFSGRQFSNSRSEMNVSTLELGDSALYLCASSPDGSGYNEQFFGPGTRLTVL.

This chain joins TRBV5-6 and TRBJ2-2; D not resolved. The CDR3 has 12 residues. Germline CDR1 reads SGHDT; CDR2 reads YYEEEE. The V gene lost 4 bases and the J gene lost 7 bases, with 8 bases spanning the gap. This CDR3 reads CASSLGFGELFF. CDR3 in DNA: TGTGCCAGCAGCCTAGGTTTCGGGGAGCTGTTTTTT. The entire variable domain, with the rest obtained from reference TRBV5-6 and TRBJ2-2, is as follows: DAGVTQSPTHLIKTRGQQVTLRCSPKSGHDTVSWYQQALGQGPQFIFQYYEEEERQRGNFPDRFSGHQFPNYSSELNVNALLLGDSALYLCASSLGFGELFFGEGSRLTVL.

The chain links TRBV5-1 to TRBJ2-1, with 11 bases aligning to TRBD2. Germline V lookup: CDR1 SGHRS, CDR2 YFSETQ. The CDR3 runs 16 residues. The V segment lost 0 bases and the J segment 7 bases; nucleotides outside the gene matches: 6. The CDR3 is CASSLAASGRPNEQFF. Here the CDR3 DNA reads TGCGCCAGCAGCTTGGCCGCTAGCGGGAGGCCTAATGAGCAGTTCTTC. Full variable domain (rest looked up from reference TRBV5-1 and TRBJ2-1): KAGVTQTPRYLIKTRGQQVTLSCSPISGHRSVSWYQQTPGQGLQFLFEYFSETQRNKGNFPGRFSGRQFSNSRSEMNVSTLELGDSALYLCASSLAASGRPNEQFFGPGTRLTVL.

The chain's CDR3 is CASSFNRGTEAFF. The CDR3 DNA sequence: TGTGCCAGCAGCTTCAACAGGGGCACTGAAGCTTTCTTT. The chain employs TRBV5-6 and TRBJ1-1; 7 bases line up with TRBD1. Germline lookup yields CDR1 SGHDT and CDR2 YYEEEE. Unmatched junction bases numbered 2, after V lost 2 bases and J lost 4 bases. The CDR3 sequence is 13 residues long.

This CDR3 reads CASSPRTHLGNTEAFF. The CDR3 bases are TGTGCCAGCAGCCCCCGGACACACTTAGGAAACACTGAAGCTTTCTTT. The rearrangement uses TRBV11-2 and TRBJ1-1, with a tentative D call TRBD1 (5 bases). From germline, CDR1 is SGHAT and CDR2 FQNNGV. The CDR3 extends over 16 amino acids. V was pared by 5 bases and J by 2 bases, with 18 bases between.

V is TRBV5-4 and J is TRBJ1-5, with 7 bases aligning to TRBD1. The CDR3 extends over 15 amino acids. Germline V lookup: CDR1 SGHNT, CDR2 YYREEE (reference sequence). Unmatched junction bases numbered 8, after V lost 4 bases and J lost 4 bases. CDR3 nucleotide sequence: TGTGCCAGCAGCAGAGGGGGCGAGAGGAATCAGCCCCAGCATTTT. Translation: CASSRGGERNQPQHF.

J is TRBJ1-5 and V is TRBV27, with D unresolved. The CDR3 consists of 12 residues. Germline-derived CDR1 and CDR2 are MNHEY and SMNVEV (reference sequence). Trimming stripped 6 bases from V and 2 bases from J, with 5 bases between. The CDR3 region is CASRTGNQPQHF. CDR3 nucleotides: TGTGCCAGCAGAACGGGCAATCAGCCCCAGCATTTT.

This clone was seen a single time. V gene TRBV28 combines with J gene TRBJ2-7; possible D gene TRBD2, 6 bases. The CDR3 runs 15 residues. The V gene lost 4 bases and the J gene lost 3 bases, with 16 bases spanning the gap. The germline gives CDR1 MDHEN, CDR2 SYDVKM. The CDR3 region is CASSYGSGRVYEQYF. CDR3 nucleotides: TGTGCCAGCAGTTACGGGAGCGGTAGGGTCTACGAGCAGTACTTC.

This clone was picked up one time. The rearrangement joins TRBV2 to TRBJ2-1; 10 bases are shared with TRBD2. Looked up from germline, CDR1 is SNHLY and CDR2 is FYNNEI. The CDR3 consists of 15 residues. The J segment lost 0 bases and the V segment lost 5 bases, leaving 1 base of the junction unmatched. In DNA, the CDR3 is TGTGCCAGCAGTCCTAGCGGGAGCTCCTACAATGAGCAGTTCTTC. Its protein product is CASSPSGSSYNEQFF. Drawing the rest from reference TRBV2 and TRBJ2-1, the complete variable domain is EPEVTQTPSHQVTQMGQEVILRCVPISNHLYFYWYRQILGQKVEFLVSFYNNEISEKSEIFDDQFSVERPDGSNFTLKIRSTKLEDSAMYFCASSPSGSSYNEQFFGPGTRLTVL.

V usage is TRBV15 and J usage is TRBJ1-2, with 7 bases aligning to TRBD1. This CDR3 has 18 amino acids. Germline loops: CDR1 LNHNV, CDR2 YYDKDF (reference sequence). V gave up 0 bases and J gave up 4 bases; unmatched junction bases: 14. The CDR3 sequence: CATSRDALEGDSLYGYTF. DNA of the CDR3: TGTGCCACCAGCAGAGATGCTTTAGAGGGGGACAGCCTCTATGGCTACACCTTC.

The chain recombines TRBV9 with TRBJ2-2; D possibly corresponds to TRBD2 (6 bases). Looked up from germline, CDR1 is SGDLS and CDR2 is YYNGEE. This CDR3 is 15 amino acids long. V gave up 3 bases and J gave up 2 bases, with 11 bases separating them. The CDR3 DNA reads TGTGCCAGCAGCGCCAGTAGCGGAAACACCGGGGAGCTGTTTTTT. Its translation: CASSASSGNTGELFF.

This rearrangement joins TRBV29-1 to TRBJ2-3, with D tentatively TRBD1 (5 bases). The ends were cut back, 3 bases at V and 4 bases at J, with 11 bases in the middle. Germline CDR1 is SQVTM and CDR2 is ANQGSEA. The CDR3 consists of 13 residues. CDR3: CSVEIRVADTQYF. CDR3 sequence (DNA): TGCAGCGTTGAGATCAGGGTGGCAGATACGCAGTATTTT.

In this sample, this clone turned up once. CDR3 residues: CASSLASGHNTGELFF. Written as DNA, the CDR3 is TGTGCCAGCAGCTTAGCTAGCGGTCATAACACCGGGGAGCTGTTTTTT. V and J are TRBV7-6 and TRBJ2-2, with a tentative D call TRBD2 (6 bases). V lost 0 bases and J lost 2, with 10 bases in between. CDR1 is SGHVS and CDR2 is FNYEAQ in the germline V gene. The CDR3 sequence is 16 residues long.

The chain combines TRBV10-3 with TRBJ2-7; perhaps TRBD2 as D (7 bases). The CDR3 has 12 amino acids. Germline values: CDR1 ENHRY, CDR2 SYGVKD. V shed 6 bases and J shed 5 bases, with 11 bases lying between them. The CDR3, as DNA: TGTGCCATCAGGGGGGGGCGGGACGAGCAGTACTTC. Its translation: CAIRGGRDEQYF.

A word on this clone: Compared with germline, one end of the junction differs, possibly owing to a read error. The genes are TRBV7-2 and TRBJ1-5; TRBD1 agrees at 9 bases. This CDR3 comprises 12 residues. Germline V gene data show CDR1 as SGHTA and CDR2 as FQGNSA. The CDR3, as DNA: TGTGCCAGCAGCTTGGGGGGGACAGGGTTGGATTTT. It yields the protein CASSLGGTGLDF. Full variable domain (missing parts from reference TRBV7-2 and TRBJ1-5): GAGVSQSPSNKVTEKGKDVELRCDPISGHTALYWYRQSLGQGLEFLIYFQGNSAPDKSGLPSDRFSAERTGGSVSTLTIQRTQQEDSAVYLCASSLGGTGLDFGDGTRLSIL.

This chain connects TRBV28 to TRBJ1-1, with D unclear. The CDR3 runs to 15 residues. With 3 bases removed from V and 10 bases from J, the gap between germline ends came to 21 bases. Germline V gene sequence: CDR1 MDHEN, CDR2 SYDVKM. CDR3 protein: CASSFVVGVGPGAFF. DNA for the CDR3: TGTGCCAGCAGTTTTGTGGTGGGCGTAGGCCCCGGAGCTTTCTTT.

The chain combines TRBV4-3 with TRBJ2-7, with 10 bases fitting TRBD1. Per germline, CDR1 LGHNA and CDR2 YSLEER. V gave up 0 bases and J gave up 3 bases; unmatched junction bases: 2. CDR3 size: 15 residues. CDR3 DNA sequence: TGCGCCAGCAGCCAAGAGGGGACAGGGGTCTACGAGCAGTACTTC. Translating gives CASSQEGTGVYEQYF.

The CDR3 bases are TGTGCCTGGAGTGTAGATATAGCACTCCCGAGCTCTGGGGCCAACGTCCTGACTTTC. It yields the protein CAWSVDIALPSSGANVLTF. This sequence joins TRBV30 and TRBJ2-6; D gene uncertain. CDR1 is GTSNPN, CDR2 SVGIG, per germline (reference sequence). Trimming took 0 bases from V and 0 from J, leaving 18 bases between them. The CDR3 contains 19 residues. The complete variable domain, with remaining parts taken from reference TRBV30 and TRBJ2-6, reads SQTIHQWPATLVQPVGSPLSLECTVEGTSNPNLYWYRQAAGRGLQLLFYSVGIGQISSEVPQNLSASRPQDRQFILSSKKLLLSDSGFYLCAWSVDIALPSSGANVLTFGAGSRLTVL.

V and J are TRBV28 and TRBJ2-1; 10 bases are shared with TRBD2. CDR1 MDHEN and CDR2 SYDVKM come from the germline V gene. The V and J ends lost 5 bases and 2 bases, in that order; junction bases with no gene match: 3. There are 15 residues in the CDR3. CDR3 residues: CASSPGLAPYNEQFF. The CDR3 nucleotides are TGTGCCAGCAGTCCGGGACTAGCGCCCTACAATGAGCAGTTCTTC.

This clone was recorded a few times. The rearrangement links TRBV29-1 to TRBJ1-1; a weak D match, TRBD1 (6 bases). This CDR3 has 13 residues. Germline CDR1 reads SQVTM; CDR2 reads ANQGSEA. Trimming shortened V by 6 bases and J by 0 bases, and 11 bases separated the two germline ends. The CDR3 DNA follows: TGCAGCGTACAGGGTCCTATGAACACTGAAGCTTTCTTT. Protein product: CSVQGPMNTEAFF.

The rearrangement uses TRBV30 and TRBJ2-5, with TRBD1 matching 8 bases. V gave up 7 bases and J gave up 3 bases; unmatched junction bases: 7. There are 13 residues in the CDR3. CDR1 is GTSNPN, CDR2 SVGIG, per germline (reference sequence). CDR3 region: CAFRTGKKETQYF. CDR3 DNA: TGTGCCTTCCGGACAGGGAAAAAAGAGACCCAGTACTTC.

The J gene is TRBJ2-7, the V gene TRBV19, with D possibly TRBD1 on 5 matching bases. With 10 bases removed from V and 5 bases from J, the gap between germline ends came to 18 bases. This CDR3 comprises 13 residues. Germline assignment: CDR1 LNHDA and CDR2 SQIVND (reference sequence). CDR3 in DNA: TGTGCCACTGGGGCGCACTGGGCCGACGAGCAGTACTTC. Protein product: CATGAHWADEQYF.

The chain carries TRBV28 and TRBJ2-7; 12 positions agree with TRBD1. The CDR3 totals 15 residues. CDR1 and CDR2 (germline): MDHEN, SYDVKM. V was pared by 7 bases and J by 6 bases, with 10 bases of the junction left unmatched. CDR3 region: CASKGSGQGAGEQYF. The CDR3 DNA reads as TGTGCCAGCAAGGGTTCGGGACAGGGGGCTGGCGAGCAGTACTTC.